This T cell receptor (beta chain) was captured by sequencing in a study of blood T cell repertoires in COVID-19. The overall study: The samples span acute and convalescent COVID-19 from the United States, Italy and Spain. In each case, the material was cDNA or gDNA derived from T cells, B-cell-depleted T cells, or PBMCs.

With 8 bases clipped from V and 6 bases from J, the junction kept 9 bases outside the gene matches. Germline V gives CDR1 MGHDK, CDR2 SYGVNS. The length of the CDR3 is 14 residues. Per the original methods: Amplification of reference gene primers provided the estimated nucleated cell counts. Only in-frame clones appear in the TCRdb table, and some are missing; sequencing was by immunoSEQ multiplex PCR. That table is the source of V, J and clone size, and D and trimming were worked out from the DNA. The profile shows roughly 43,000 clones, about four fifths of them singletons. Sequencing used peripheral blood. The V and J genes are TRBV25-1 and TRBJ2-7, with 11 bases matching TRBD1. The sequence came from a woman at least 80 years old with acute or convalescent COVID-19. CDR3 loop: CASGIGQGAGEQYF. The CDR3 bases are TGTGCCAGCGGAATAGGACAGGGGGCAGGCGAGCAGTACTTC.